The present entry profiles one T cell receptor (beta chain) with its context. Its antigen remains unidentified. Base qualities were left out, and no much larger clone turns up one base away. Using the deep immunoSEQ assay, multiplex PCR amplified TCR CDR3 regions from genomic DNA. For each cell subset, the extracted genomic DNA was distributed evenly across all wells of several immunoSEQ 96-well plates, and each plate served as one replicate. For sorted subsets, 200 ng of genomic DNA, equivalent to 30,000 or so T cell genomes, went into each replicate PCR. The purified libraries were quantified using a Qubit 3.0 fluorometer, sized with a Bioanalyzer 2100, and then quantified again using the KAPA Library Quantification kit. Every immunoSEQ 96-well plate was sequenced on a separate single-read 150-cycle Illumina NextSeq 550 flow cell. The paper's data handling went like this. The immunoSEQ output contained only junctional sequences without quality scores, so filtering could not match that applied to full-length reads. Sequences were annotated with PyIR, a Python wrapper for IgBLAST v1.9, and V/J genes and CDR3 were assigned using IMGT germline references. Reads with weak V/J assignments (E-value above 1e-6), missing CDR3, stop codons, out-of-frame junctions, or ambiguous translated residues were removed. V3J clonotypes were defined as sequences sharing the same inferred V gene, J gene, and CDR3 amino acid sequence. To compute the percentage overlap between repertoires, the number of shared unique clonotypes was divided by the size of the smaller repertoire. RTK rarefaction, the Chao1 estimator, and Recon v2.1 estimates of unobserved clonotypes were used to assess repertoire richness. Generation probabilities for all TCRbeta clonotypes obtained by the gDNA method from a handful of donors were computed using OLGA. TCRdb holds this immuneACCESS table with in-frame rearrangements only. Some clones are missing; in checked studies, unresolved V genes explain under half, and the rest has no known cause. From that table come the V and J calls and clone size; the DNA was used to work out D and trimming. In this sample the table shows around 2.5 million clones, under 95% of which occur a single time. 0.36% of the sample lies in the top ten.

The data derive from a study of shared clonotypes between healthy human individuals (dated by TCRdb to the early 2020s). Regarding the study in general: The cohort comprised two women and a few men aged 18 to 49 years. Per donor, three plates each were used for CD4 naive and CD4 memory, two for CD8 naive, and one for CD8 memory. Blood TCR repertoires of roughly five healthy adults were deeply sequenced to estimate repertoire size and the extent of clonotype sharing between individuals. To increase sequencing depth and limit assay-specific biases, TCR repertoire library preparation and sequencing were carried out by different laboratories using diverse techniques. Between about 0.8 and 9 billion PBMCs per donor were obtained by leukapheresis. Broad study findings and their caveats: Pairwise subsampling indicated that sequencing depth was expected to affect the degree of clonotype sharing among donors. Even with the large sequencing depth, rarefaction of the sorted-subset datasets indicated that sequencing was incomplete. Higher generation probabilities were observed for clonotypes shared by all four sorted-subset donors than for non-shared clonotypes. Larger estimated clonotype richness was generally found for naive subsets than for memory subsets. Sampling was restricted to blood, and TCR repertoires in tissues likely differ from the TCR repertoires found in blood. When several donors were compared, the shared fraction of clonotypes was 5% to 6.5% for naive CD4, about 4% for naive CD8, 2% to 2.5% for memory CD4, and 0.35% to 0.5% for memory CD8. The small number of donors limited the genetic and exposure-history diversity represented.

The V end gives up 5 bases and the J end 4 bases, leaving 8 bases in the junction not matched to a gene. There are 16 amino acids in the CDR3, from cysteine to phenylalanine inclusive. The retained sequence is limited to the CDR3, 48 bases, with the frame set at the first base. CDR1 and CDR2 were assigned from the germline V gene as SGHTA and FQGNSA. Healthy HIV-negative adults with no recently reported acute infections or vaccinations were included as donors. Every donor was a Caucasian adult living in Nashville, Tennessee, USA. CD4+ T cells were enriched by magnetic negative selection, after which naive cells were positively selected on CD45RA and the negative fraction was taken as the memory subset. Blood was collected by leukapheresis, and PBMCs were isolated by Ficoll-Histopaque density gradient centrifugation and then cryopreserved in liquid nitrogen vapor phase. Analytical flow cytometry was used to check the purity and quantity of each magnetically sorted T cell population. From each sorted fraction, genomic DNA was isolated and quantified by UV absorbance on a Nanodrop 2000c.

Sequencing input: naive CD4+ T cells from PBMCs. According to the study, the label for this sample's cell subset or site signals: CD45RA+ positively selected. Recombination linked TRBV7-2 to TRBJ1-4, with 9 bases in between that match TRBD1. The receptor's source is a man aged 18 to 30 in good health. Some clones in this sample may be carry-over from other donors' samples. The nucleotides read TGTGCCAGCAGCACTATGCGGACAGGGGTTAATGAAAAACTGTTTTTT. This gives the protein CASSTMRTGVNEKLFF. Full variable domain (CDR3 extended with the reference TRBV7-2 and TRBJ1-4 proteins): GAGVSQSPSNKVTEKGKDVELRCDPISGHTALYWYRQSLGQGLEFLIYFQGNSAPDKSGLPSDRFSAERTGGSVSTLTIQRTQQEDSAVYLCASSTMRTGVNEKLFFGSGTQLSVL.